The rows below give T cell receptor beta chains drawn from one sample of a study of CD8 T cells in ankylosing spondylitis. TCRdb reanalysed the 5' RACE reads using MiXCR and keeps one entry per CDR3 protein. This table has about 440,000 distinct CDR3 sequences, roughly 17% appearing once. The specimen was blood, either unsorted or a sorted T cell fraction (not recorded which). The receptors here all came from a male donor with ankylosing spondylitis. CDR3s include the opening cysteine and the closing phenylalanine or tryptophan.

>TRBJ2-2|TRBV6-2/TRBV6-3
CASSYLARGTGELFF
>TRBJ1-5|TRBV6-5
CASSYGGAQPQHF
>TRBJ2-4|TRBV2
CASDSIAKNIQYF
>TRBJ2-1|TRBV4-1
CASSRMSDGTQYNEQFF
>TRBJ2-1|TRBV24-1
CAISGTSGSDNEQFF
>TRBJ1-1|TRBV20-1
CSAPRGENTEAFF
>TRBJ1-4|TRBV4-1
CASSQDGSAGEKLFF
>TRBJ1-2|TRBV19
CASSIPPGFRRGYTF
>TRBJ2-1|TRBV5-1
CASSWGRPDNEQFF
>TRBJ2-5|TRBV15
CATSGPAGAQETQYF
>TRBJ2-7|TRBV7-8
CASSSTWGGNEQYF
>TRBJ1-4|TRBV29-1
CSVAGQTNEKLFF
>TRBJ2-5|TRBV2
CASNRGETQYF
>TRBJ2-1|TRBV21-1
CASSSGRGRGRVKFF
>TRBJ1-1|TRBV9
CASSVAHRENTEAFF
>TRBJ1-1|TRBV6-5
CASSYRWDTEAFF
>TRBJ2-4|TRBV19
CASSIERRERGNIQYF
>TRBJ1-3|TRBV3-1
CASSQGAGNTIYF
>TRBJ2-5|TRBV6-2/TRBV6-3
CASIKTGRETQYF
>TRBJ1-2|TRBV20-1
CSARDADRGTGYTF
>TRBJ1-2|TRBV29-1
CSVVEGAQGYTF
>TRBJ2-3|TRBV2
CASSESTSGEDTQYF
>TRBJ1-2|TRBV2
CASKATQGAFGYTF
>TRBJ1-4|TRBV20-1
CSALIQGRPEKLFF
>TRBJ1-1|TRBV2
CASFRVNTEAFF
>TRBJ1-5|TRBV12-3/TRBV12-4
CASRGQALNQPQHF
>TRBJ2-7|TRBV6-5
CASSYDRQGFAEQYF
>TRBJ1-1|TRBV20-1
CSARTGPPNTEAFF
>TRBJ2-1|TRBV4-1
CASSQDGRLPGHEQFF
>TRBJ2-7|TRBV12-3/TRBV12-4
CASSLLQSYEQYF
>TRBJ2-7|TRBV20-1
CSARSRDRGYEQYF
>TRBJ2-2|TRBV14
CASSQAAGAGELFF
>TRBJ2-3|TRBV5-1
CASSSGGGLPSTDTQYF
>TRBJ1-1|TRBV7-9
CASSFQTGRNTEAFF
>TRBJ2-7|TRBV12-3/TRBV12-4
CASSRQGSHEQYF
>TRBJ1-3|TRBV2
CASLTGAGNTIYF
>TRBJ1-1|TRBV20-1
CSAVRQPLNTEAFF
>TRBJ2-1|TRBV7-7
CASSPGGLAEMDEQFF
>TRBJ2-7|TRBV6-1
CASSPWDRGAYEQYF
>TRBJ1-1|TRBV3-1
CASSPFAGGLREEAFF
>TRBJ2-7|TRBV5-1
CASSPAGGRREQYF
>TRBJ2-2|TRBV20-1
CSARDLGQSGELFF
>TRBJ2-1|TRBV20-1
CSARRAGTYNEQFF
>TRBJ1-6|TRBV5-1
CASSLRDNSPLHF
>TRBJ1-6|TRBV6-5
CASSYSGGNSPLHF
>TRBJ2-3|TRBV10-2
CARIRDSKRGTDTQYF